The rows below give T cell receptor beta chains drawn from one sample of a study of preoperative IRX-2 immunotherapy in early breast cancer. TCRdb's table, derived via immunoSEQ multiplex PCR, lists solely in-frame clones and lacks some. The repertoire holds about 98,000 clones, with about nine tenths as singletons. The source was tumor tissue, collected after IRX-2 immunotherapy. All receptors derive from a human donor with breast cancer. The CDR3 runs from the conserved cysteine through the conserved F or W. Each record gives: J gene, clone size, V gene, D gene, CDR3 DNA, CDR3 protein. D genes are given only for firm matches. Clone size appears in some rows only: once, few, many, or a class for an expanded clone.

J: TRBJ1-5
size: .
V: TRBV28
D: TRBD1
DNA: TGTGCCAGCAGTCAAACACAGGGGTTGCAGCCCCAGCATTTT
CDR3: CASSQTQGLQPQHF

J: TRBJ1-1
size: once
V: TRBV18
D: .
DNA: TGTGCCAGCTCACCTCAGAACACTGAAGCTTTCTTT
CDR3: CASSPQNTEAFF

J: TRBJ1-2
size: .
V: TRBV5-1
D: .
DNA: TGCGCCAGCAGCTTCTCGGGGTACGACTATGGCTACACCTTC
CDR3: CASSFSGYDYGYTF

J: TRBJ1-4
size: .
V: TRBV1
D: .
DNA: TGCGCCAGCAGCCAAGAAAGGGGCTCTGCTAATGAAAAACTGTTTTTT
CDR3: CASSQERGSANEKLFF

J: TRBJ1-1
size: few
V: TRBV7-5
D: .
DNA: TGTGCCAGCAGCCCCTCCCGAATGAACACTGAAGCTTTCTTT
CDR3: CASSPSRMNTEAFF

J: TRBJ2-1
size: .
V: TRBV11-3
D: TRBD2
DNA: TGTGCCAGCAGCTTAATGGCGGGGGGGCTTGATGAGCAGTTCTTC
CDR3: CASSLMAGGLDEQFF

J: TRBJ2-2
size: .
V: TRBV18
D: .
DNA: TGTGCCAGCTCACCACAATCCACACCGAACACCGGGGAGCTGTTTTTT
CDR3: CASSPQSTPNTGELFF

J: TRBJ2-2
size: .
V: TRBV30
D: .
DNA: TGTGCCTGGCACGCGTCCCTGAACACCGGGGAGCTGTTTTTT
CDR3: CAWHASLNTGELFF

J: TRBJ2-3
size: .
V: TRBV7-4
D: TRBD2
DNA: TGTGCCAGCAGCTCCGAGGGACTAGCCTCTCCAGATACGCAGTATTTT
CDR3: CASSSEGLASPDTQYF

J: TRBJ2-3
size: .
V: TRBV5-1
D: TRBD2
DNA: TGCGCCAGCAGCTTGGTGGCTGGGGGGGTATCAGATACGCAGTATTTT
CDR3: CASSLVAGGVSDTQYF

J: TRBJ1-6
size: .
V: TRBV6-8
D: .
DNA: TGTGCCATCAAGAGGGACGTCGGTTCACCCCTCCACTTT
CDR3: CAIKRDVGSPLHF

J: TRBJ2-1
size: .
V: TRBV2
D: .
DNA: TGTGCCAGCAGTGGAGGGCGGGCGACCTACAATGAGCAGTTCTTC
CDR3: CASSGGRATYNEQFF

J: TRBJ1-3
size: .
V: TRBV7-4
D: TRBD1
DNA: TGTGCCGGGATAGGGGGCAGTGGAAACACCATATATTTT
CDR3: CAGIGGSGNTIYF

J: TRBJ1-4
size: .
V: TRBV28
D: .
DNA: TGTGCCAGCAGTTGGGGGGACCGAAATAATGAAAAACTGTTTTTT
CDR3: CASSWGDRNNEKLFF

J: TRBJ1-6
size: .
V: TRBV6-8
D: .
DNA: TGTGCCAGCACGGCGTCTTCCTATAATTCACCCCTCCACTTT
CDR3: CASTASSYNSPLHF

J: TRBJ2-5
size: once
V: TRBV23-1
D: .
DNA: TGCGCCAGCAGTCAATCGTTGAAGGGTGAAGGGACCCAGTACTTC
CDR3: CASSQSLKGEGTQYF